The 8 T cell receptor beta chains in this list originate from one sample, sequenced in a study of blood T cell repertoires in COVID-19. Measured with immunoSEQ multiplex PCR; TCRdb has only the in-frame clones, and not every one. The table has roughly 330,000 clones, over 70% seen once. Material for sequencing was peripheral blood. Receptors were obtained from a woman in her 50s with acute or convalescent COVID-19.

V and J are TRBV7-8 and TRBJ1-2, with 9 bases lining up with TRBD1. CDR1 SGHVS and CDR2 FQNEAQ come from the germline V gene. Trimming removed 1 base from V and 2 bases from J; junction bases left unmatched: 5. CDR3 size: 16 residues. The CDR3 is CASSLGGQGKNYGYTF. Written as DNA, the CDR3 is TGTGCCAGCAGCTTAGGTGGACAGGGGAAGAACTATGGCTACACCTTC. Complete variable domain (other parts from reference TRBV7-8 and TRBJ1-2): GAGVSQSPRYKVAKRGQDVALRCDPISGHVSLFWYQQALGQGPEFLTYFQNEAQLDKSGLPSDRFFAERPEGSVSTLKIQRTQQEDSAVYLCASSLGGQGKNYGYTFGSGTRLTVV.

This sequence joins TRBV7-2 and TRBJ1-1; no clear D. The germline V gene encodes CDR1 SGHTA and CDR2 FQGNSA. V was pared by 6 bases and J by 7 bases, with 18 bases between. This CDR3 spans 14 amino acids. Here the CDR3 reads CASSFKTREGEAFF. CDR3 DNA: TGTGCCAGCAGTTTTAAAACGAGAGAGGGTGAAGCTTTCTTT.

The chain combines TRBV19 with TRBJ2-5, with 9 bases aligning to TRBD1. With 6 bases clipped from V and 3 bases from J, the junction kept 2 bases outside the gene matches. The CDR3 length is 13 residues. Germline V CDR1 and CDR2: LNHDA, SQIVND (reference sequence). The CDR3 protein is CASSRQGEETQYF. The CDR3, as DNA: TGTGCCAGTAGCCGACAGGGGGAAGAGACCCAGTACTTC.

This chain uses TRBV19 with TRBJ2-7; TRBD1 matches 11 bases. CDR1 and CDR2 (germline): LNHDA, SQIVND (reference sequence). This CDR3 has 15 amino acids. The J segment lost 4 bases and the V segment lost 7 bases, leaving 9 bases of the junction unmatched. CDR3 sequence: CASTLRGTGGYEQYF. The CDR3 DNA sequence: TGTGCCAGTACCCTCCGTGGGACAGGGGGGTACGAGCAGTACTTC.

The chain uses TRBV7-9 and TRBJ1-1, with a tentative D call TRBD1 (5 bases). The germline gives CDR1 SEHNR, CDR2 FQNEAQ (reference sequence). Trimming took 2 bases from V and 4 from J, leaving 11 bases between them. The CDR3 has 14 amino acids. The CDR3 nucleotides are TGTGCCAGCAGCTTAAGTTCCGGGGGCACTGAAGCTTTCTTT. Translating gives CASSLSSGGTEAFF.

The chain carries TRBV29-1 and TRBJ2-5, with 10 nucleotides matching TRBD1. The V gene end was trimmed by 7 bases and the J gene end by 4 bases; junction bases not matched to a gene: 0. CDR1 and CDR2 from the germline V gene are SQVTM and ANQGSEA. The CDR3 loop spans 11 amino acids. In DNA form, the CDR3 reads TGCAGCGGGGACAGGGGAGAGACCCAGTACTTC. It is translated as CSGDRGETQYF.

Written as DNA, the CDR3 is TGTGCCACCAGCAGCCTAGCCCAAGAGACCCAGTACTTC. Its protein is CATSSLAQETQYF. This chain joins TRBV15 and TRBJ2-5, with a weak D call TRBD2 (5 bases). The germline V and J ends were trimmed by 3 bases and 1 base, with 6 bases remaining between them. Germline V CDR1 and CDR2: LNHNV, YYDKDF (reference sequence). This CDR3 has 13 amino acids.

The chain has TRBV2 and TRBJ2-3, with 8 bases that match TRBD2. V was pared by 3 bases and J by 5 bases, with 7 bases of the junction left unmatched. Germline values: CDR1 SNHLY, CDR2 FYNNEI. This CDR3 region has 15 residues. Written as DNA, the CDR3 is TGTGCCAGCAGTGATTTGACGGGGGGGCAAGATACGCAGTATTTT. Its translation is CASSDLTGGQDTQYF.